A single sample is the source of the 29 T cell receptor beta chains below, sequenced in a study of blood T cell repertoires in COVID-19. Data came from immunoSEQ multiplex PCR; TCRdb stores just in-frame clones and leaves some out. This table has tens of thousands of clones, around nine tenths appearing once. The sequenced sample was peripheral blood. The receptors were sampled from an elderly woman with active or convalescent COVID-19.

The sample holds one count of this clone. The chain joins TRBV7-3 to TRBJ2-3, with 9 bases aligning to TRBD2. Per the germline V gene, CDR1 is SGHTA and CDR2 is FQGTGA. The CDR3 consists of 12 residues. V trimming: 4 bases; J trimming: 13 bases; junction bases outside the gene matches: 6. The CDR3 DNA reads TGTGCCAGCAGCTCGATAGCGGGAGCGAAGTATTTT. It translates to CASSSIAGAKYF.

This clone has only one observation. This chain joins TRBV11-2 and TRBJ1-3, with D perhaps matching TRBD1 (6 bases). Germline lookup yields CDR1 SGHAT and CDR2 FQNNGV. Trimming stripped 6 bases from V and 1 base from J, with 19 bases between. The CDR3 totals 17 residues. DNA of the CDR3: TGTGCCAGCAGTTTCAGACAGGCGGAGTTGTCTGGAAACACCATATATTTT. Its protein product is CASSFRQAELSGNTIYF.

The V gene is TRBV3-1 (or the pseudogene TRBV3-2), the J gene TRBJ2-5, with 9 nucleotides matching TRBD2. V shed 8 bases, J shed 5 bases, and the junction held 6 bases outside the gene matches. The CDR3 extends over 13 amino acids. Germline CDR1 reads LGHDT; CDR2 reads YNNKEL (reference sequence). This CDR3 is CASRGGGEETQYF. CDR3 bases: TGTGCCAGCCGCGGGGGGGGAGAGGAGACCCAGTACTTC.

This clone was found a few times. This rearrangement joins TRBV6-2 or TRBV6-3 to TRBJ2-7; D remains ambiguous. The CDR3 sequence is 13 residues long. The V gene lost 5 bases and the J gene lost 0 bases, with 8 bases spanning the gap. CDR1 MNHEY and CDR2 SVGEGT come from the germline V gene. CDR3: CASSRRGSYEQYF. The CDR3 bases are TGTGCCAGCAGTCGTAGAGGCTCCTACGAGCAGTACTTC.

In DNA form, the CDR3 reads TGTGCCAGCTCACTCGCAGGGGTTAATGAGCAGTACTTC. Amino acids: CASSLAGVNEQYF. The genes are TRBV18 and TRBJ2-7; a possible D gene is TRBD1 (6 bases). Germline V CDR1 and CDR2: KGHSH, LQKENI. The CDR3 is 13 residues long. The V end was cut by 4 bases, the J end by 7 bases, with 14 bases between. The full variable domain, completed using reference TRBV18 and TRBJ2-7, is NAGVMQNPRHLVRRRGQEARLRCSPMKGHSHVYWYRQLPEEGLKFMVYLQKENIIDESGMPKERFSAEFPKEGPSILRIQQVVRGDSAAYFCASSLAGVNEQYFGPGTRLTVT.

The chain combines TRBV10-3 with TRBJ2-7; TRBD1 is a possible D gene (5 bases). Trimming pared 2 bases from V and 3 bases from J, leaving 11 bases between. There are 14 residues in the CDR3. The germline V gene encodes CDR1 ENHRY and CDR2 SYGVKD. CDR3 bases: TGTGCCATCAGTGAGCAGGGTACGAACTACGAGCAGTACTTC. This sequence encodes CAISEQGTNYEQYF.

The V and J genes are TRBV10-1 and TRBJ2-7, with TRBD1 matching over 9 bases. Trimming removed 5 bases from V and 5 bases from J; junction bases left unmatched: 13. The germline gives CDR1 WNHNN, CDR2 SYGVQD (reference sequence). The CDR3 has 16 amino acids. The CDR3 reads CASSRYRDRDSHEQYF. The CDR3 DNA reads TGCGCCAGCAGTCGATACCGGGACAGGGATTCCCACGAGCAGTACTTC.

The chain uses TRBV10-3 and TRBJ1-5; D gene unclear. V shed 11 bases and J shed 2 bases, with 16 bases lying between them. CDR1 and CDR2 from the germline V gene are ENHRY and SYGVKD. The CDR3 extends over 14 amino acids. In DNA form, the CDR3 reads TGTGCCCCCTGCAGATGGCAGGGCAATCAGCCCCAGCATTTT. It yields the protein CAPCRWQGNQPQHF.

V is TRBV29-1 and J is TRBJ2-7; 7 bases align to TRBD1. With V trimmed by 4 bases and J by 2 bases, 5 bases remained unmatched. The CDR3 is 13 amino acids. Germline V gene data show CDR1 as SQVTM and CDR2 as ANQGSEA. CDR3 bases: TGCAGCGTTGCCGACAGGGCGACCTACGAGCAGTACTTC. It translates to CSVADRATYEQYF.

The V call is TRBV2, the J call TRBJ1-5; D is perhaps TRBD1 (6 bases). The V end was cut by 6 bases, the J end by 0 bases, with 9 bases between. Germline V gene lookup returns CDR1 SNHLY and CDR2 FYNNEI. The CDR3 sequence is 14 residues long. The CDR3 region is CASRDSYSNQPQHF. The CDR3 coding sequence is TGTGCCAGCAGGGACAGTTATAGCAATCAGCCCCAGCATTTT.

V usage is TRBV19 and J usage is TRBJ2-3, with a weak D call TRBD1 (5 bases). This CDR3 region has 15 residues. Germline CDR1 LNHDA, CDR2 SQIVND (reference sequence). V was trimmed by 10 bases and J by 6 bases, leaving 23 bases between them. The CDR3 sequence: CATQSRTPLPDTQYF. The CDR3 DNA sequence: TGTGCCACCCAATCAAGGACACCCCTTCCCGATACGCAGTATTTT.

This sequence joins TRBV4-1 and TRBJ1-1, with D tentatively TRBD1 (6 bases). Germline CDR1 and CDR2: MGHRA and YSYEKL. V was shortened by 2 bases and J by 4 bases, with 20 bases between the two germline ends. The length of the CDR3 is 17 residues. For the CDR3, the DNA is TGCGCCAGCAGCCAACCTAGGGGGGGGGAGATTGTCACTGAAGCTTTCTTT. This gives the protein CASSQPRGGEIVTEAFF.

J is TRBJ1-5 and V is TRBV10-1, with 9 bases aligning to TRBD1. Germline V gives CDR1 WNHNN, CDR2 SYGVQD (reference sequence). The length of the CDR3 is 16 residues. Losses at the gene ends were 9 bases for V and 1 base for J; bases not matched to a gene: 10. This CDR3 reads CASPGQGNGSNQPQHF. CDR3 in DNA: TGCGCCAGTCCCGGACAGGGGAACGGGAGCAATCAGCCCCAGCATTTT.

The V call is TRBV11-3, the J call TRBJ1-2, with unresolved D. The CDR3 spans 14 residues. Trimming pared 4 bases from V and 4 bases from J, leaving 13 bases between. Germline CDR1 is SGHNT and CDR2 is YENEEA. CDR3 in amino acids: CASSSSPRSYGYTF. Written as DNA, the CDR3 is TGTGCCAGCAGCTCCTCCCCGCGGTCCTATGGCTACACCTTC.

The chain has TRBV6-2 or TRBV6-3 and TRBJ2-7; 9 positions agree with TRBD1. V shed 0 bases and J 6 bases; nucleotides not matched to a gene: 6. CDR3 length: 15 residues. Germline-derived CDR1 and CDR2 are MNHEY and SVGEGT. CDR3 protein: CASSYSSDRGPEQYF. The CDR3 DNA reads as TGTGCCAGCAGTTACTCATCGGACAGGGGCCCCGAGCAGTACTTC.

Only one count was recorded for this clone. The chain combines TRBV27 with TRBJ1-1; no reliable D call. The germline V gene encodes CDR1 MNHEY and CDR2 SMNVEV (reference sequence). V was shortened by 2 bases and J by 0 bases, with 7 bases between the two germline ends. The CDR3 sequence is 14 residues long. The CDR3 nucleotides are TGTGCCAGCAGTTTAATACAGATGAACACTGAAGCTTTCTTT. Its protein product is CASSLIQMNTEAFF.

V gene TRBV9 combines with J gene TRBJ1-2, with 11 bases fitting TRBD1. V lost 5 bases to trimming and J lost 2 bases; unmatched junction nucleotides: 2. The V gene's germline CDR1 is SGDLS and CDR2 YYNGEE. The CDR3 is 14 amino acids. The CDR3 is CASSRTGGNYGYTF. In DNA form, the CDR3 reads TGTGCCAGCAGTAGGACAGGGGGCAACTATGGCTACACCTTC. Based on the CDR3 plus reference TRBV9 and TRBJ1-2, the full variable domain is DSGVTQTPKHLITATGQRVTLRCSPRSGDLSVYWYQQSLDQGLQFLIQYYNGEERAKGNILERFSAQQFPDLHSELNLSSLELGDSALYFCASSRTGGNYGYTFGSGTRLTVV.

Written as DNA, the CDR3 is TGTGCCAGCAGCTCCGTAGCGGGGGGGCGCTCCTACAATGAGCAGTTCTTC. This translates into CASSSVAGGRSYNEQFF. The chain uses TRBV2 and TRBJ2-1; 11 bases map to TRBD2. The J segment lost 0 bases and the V segment lost 6 bases, leaving 7 bases of the junction unmatched. Germline values: CDR1 SNHLY, CDR2 FYNNEI. CDR3 size: 17 residues.

CDR3 protein: CASSANPEDSPLHF. The CDR3 DNA follows: TGTGCCAGCAGTGCGAATCCGGAGGATTCACCCCTCCACTTT. This chain joins TRBV9 and TRBJ1-6; D gene unclear. V was cut by 5 bases and J by 8 bases, with 14 bases left in between. The CDR3 is made up of 14 amino acids. Germline CDR1 and CDR2: SGDLS and YYNGEE.

Details on this clone: This specimen includes other DNA sequences encoding the same CDR3. This chain joins TRBV2 and TRBJ2-3, with D perhaps matching TRBD2 (5 bases). The V gene's germline CDR1 is SNHLY and CDR2 FYNNEI. With 3 bases removed from V and 3 bases from J, the gap between germline ends came to 10 bases. The CDR3 is 14 residues long. CDR3 sequence: CASSERRSTDTQYF. The DNA for the CDR3 is TGTGCCAGCAGTGAGAGGAGGAGTACAGATACGCAGTATTTT.

The rearrangement links TRBV11-3 to TRBJ2-3, with TRBD2 identical over 8 bases. CDR3 length: 16 residues. The V gene end was trimmed by 4 bases and the J gene end by 0 bases; junction bases not matched to a gene: 6. From germline, CDR1 is SGHNT and CDR2 YENEEA. The CDR3 DNA reads TGTGCCAGCAGCTACCTAGCGGGCGGGAGCACAGATACGCAGTATTTT. Translation: CASSYLAGGSTDTQYF. Using reference TRBV11-3 and TRBJ2-3 for the parts outside the CDR3, the full variable domain is EAGVVQSPRYKIIEKKQPVAFWCNPISGHNTLYWYLQNLGQGPELLIRYENEEAVDDSQLPKDRFSAERLKGVDSTLKIQPAELGDSAVYLCASSYLAGGSTDTQYFGPGTRLTVL.

The V gene is TRBV6-2 or TRBV6-3, the J gene TRBJ1-1; tentative D call: TRBD1 (6 bases). CDR1 MNHEY and CDR2 SVGEGT come from the germline V gene. Trimming stripped 5 bases from V and 1 base from J, with 11 bases between. This CDR3 is built from 14 residues. CDR3 residues: CASSTGHTNTEAFF. The CDR3 DNA sequence: TGTGCCAGCAGTACGGGACACACGAACACTGAAGCTTTCTTT.

This chain joins TRBV18 and TRBJ1-3; 8 bases are a match to TRBD1. The CDR3 runs 17 residues. Germline values: CDR1 KGHSH, CDR2 LQKENI. V lost 2 bases, J lost 1 base, and 7 bases stayed unmatched. CDR3 sequence reads: CASSPRQGQDSGNTIYF. DNA for the CDR3: TGTGCCAGCTCACCAAGACAGGGACAGGATTCTGGAAACACCATATATTTT.

The rearrangement links TRBV14 to TRBJ2-2; 7 bases align to TRBD2. J was trimmed by 2 bases and V by 0 bases; bases with no gene match: 12. Germline CDR1 SGHDN, CDR2 FVKESK. The CDR3 extends over 19 amino acids. CDR3 bases: TGTGCCAGCAGCCAAGACCTCGTAGTGGGGGGACTAAACACCGGGGAGCTGTTTTTT. Its translation is CASSQDLVVGGLNTGELFF.

The J gene is TRBJ1-3, the V gene TRBV3-1 (or the pseudogene TRBV3-2); 7 positions agree with TRBD1. V shed 6 bases, J shed 0 bases, and the junction held 5 bases outside the gene matches. CDR1 and CDR2 (germline): LGHDT, YNNKEL (reference sequence). The CDR3 sequence is 15 residues long. CDR3: CASSPTGPSGNTIYF. The CDR3 DNA follows: TGTGCCAGCAGTCCGACAGGGCCCTCTGGAAACACCATATATTTT.

This sequence joins TRBV29-1 and TRBJ2-4, with D possibly TRBD1 on 5 matching bases. CDR3 size: 12 residues. V shed 8 bases and J shed 7 bases, with 15 bases lying between them. Germline loops: CDR1 SQVTM, CDR2 ANQGSEA. The CDR3 nucleotides read TGCAGCATAGGGGAAGCTGGGAACATTCAGTACTTC. Protein product: CSIGEAGNIQYF.

The chain recombines TRBV7-8 with TRBJ2-7; D remains ambiguous. This CDR3 region has 14 residues. The V and J ends lost 1 base and 1 base respectively, with 8 bases between them. CDR1 SGHVS and CDR2 FQNEAQ come from the germline V gene. CDR3 nucleotides: TGTGCCAGCAGCTTAGTATCTACTTCCTACGAGCAGTACTTC. Translated: CASSLVSTSYEQYF.

The sample holds a few counts of this clone. This chain joins TRBV9 and TRBJ1-2; D possibly corresponds to TRBD1 (5 bases). The CDR3 totals 14 residues. Trimming took 4 bases from V and 4 from J, leaving 14 bases between them. The germline gives CDR1 SGDLS, CDR2 YYNGEE. In nucleotides, the CDR3 is TGTGCCAGCAGCCCCGTCGGGGGTCTCTATGGCTACACCTTC. This codes for CASSPVGGLYGYTF.

This chain joins TRBV3-1 (or the pseudogene TRBV3-2) and TRBJ2-3; 10 bases match TRBD2. CDR3 length: 17 amino acids. CDR1 and CDR2 (germline): LGHDT, YNNKEL (reference sequence). V was clipped by 4 bases and J by 5 bases; unmatched bases: 12. This CDR3 reads CASSRRTSGTLGDTQYF. CDR3 sequence (DNA): TGTGCCAGCAGCCGTCGGACTAGCGGAACCCTGGGAGATACGCAGTATTTT.